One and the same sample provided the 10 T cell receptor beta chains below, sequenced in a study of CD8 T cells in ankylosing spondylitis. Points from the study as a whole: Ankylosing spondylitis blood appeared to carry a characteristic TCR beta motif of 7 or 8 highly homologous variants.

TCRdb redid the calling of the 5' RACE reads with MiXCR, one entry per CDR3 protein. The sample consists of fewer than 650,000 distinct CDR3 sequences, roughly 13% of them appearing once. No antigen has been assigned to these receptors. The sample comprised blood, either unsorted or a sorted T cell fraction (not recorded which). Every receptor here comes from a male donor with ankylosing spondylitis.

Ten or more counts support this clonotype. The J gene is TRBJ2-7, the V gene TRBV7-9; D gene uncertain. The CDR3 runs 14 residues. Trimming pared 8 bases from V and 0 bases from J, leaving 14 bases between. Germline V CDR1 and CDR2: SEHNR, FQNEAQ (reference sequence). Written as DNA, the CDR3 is TGTGCCAGCGGCGTGGGCCCCACCTCCTACGAGCAGTACTTC. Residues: CASGVGPTSYEQYF.

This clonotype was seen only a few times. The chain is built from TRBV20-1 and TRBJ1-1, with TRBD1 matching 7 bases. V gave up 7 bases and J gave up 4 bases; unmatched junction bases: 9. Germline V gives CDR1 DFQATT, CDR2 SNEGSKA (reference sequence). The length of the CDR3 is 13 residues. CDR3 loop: CSDTRGGATEAFF. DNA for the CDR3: TGCAGTGATACCAGGGGGGGGGCCACTGAAGCTTTCTTT.

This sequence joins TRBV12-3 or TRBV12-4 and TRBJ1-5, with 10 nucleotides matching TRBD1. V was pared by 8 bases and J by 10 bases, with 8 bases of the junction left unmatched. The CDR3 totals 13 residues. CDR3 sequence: CASRTGGQSPQHF. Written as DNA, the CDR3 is TGTGCCAGCCGGACAGGGGGACAGTCACCCCAGCATTTT.

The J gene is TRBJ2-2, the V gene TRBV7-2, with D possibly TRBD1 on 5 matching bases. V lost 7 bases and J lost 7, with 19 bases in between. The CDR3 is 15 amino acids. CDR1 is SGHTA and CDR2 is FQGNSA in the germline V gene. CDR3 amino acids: CASIPPPGRGGELFF. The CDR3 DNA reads TGTGCCAGCATCCCACCACCAGGGCGAGGCGGGGAGCTGTTTTTT.

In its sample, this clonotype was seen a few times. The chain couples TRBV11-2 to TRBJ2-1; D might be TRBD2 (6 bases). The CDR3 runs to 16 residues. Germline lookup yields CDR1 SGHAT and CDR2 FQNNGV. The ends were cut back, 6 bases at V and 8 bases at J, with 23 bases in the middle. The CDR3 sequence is CASRVGGLASLDEQFF. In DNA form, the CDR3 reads TGTGCCAGCAGGGTCGGCGGGCTAGCGAGCCTTGATGAGCAGTTCTTC.

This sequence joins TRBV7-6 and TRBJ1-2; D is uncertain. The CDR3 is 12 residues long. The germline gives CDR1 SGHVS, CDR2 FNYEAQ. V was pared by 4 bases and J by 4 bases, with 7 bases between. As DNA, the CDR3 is TGTGCCAGCAGCTCGATTGGCTATGGCTACACCTTC. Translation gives CASSSIGYGYTF.

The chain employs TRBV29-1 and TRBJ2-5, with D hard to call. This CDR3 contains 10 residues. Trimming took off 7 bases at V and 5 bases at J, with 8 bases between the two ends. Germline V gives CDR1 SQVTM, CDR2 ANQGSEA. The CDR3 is CSAEVETQYF. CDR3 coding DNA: TGCAGCGCCGAGGTGGAGACCCAGTACTTC.

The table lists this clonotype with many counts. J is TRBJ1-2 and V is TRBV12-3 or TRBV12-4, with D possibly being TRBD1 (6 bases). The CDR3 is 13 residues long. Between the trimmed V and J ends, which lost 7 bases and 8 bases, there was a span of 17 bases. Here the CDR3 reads CASTLGGLGGYTF. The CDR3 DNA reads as TGTGCCAGCACCTTAGGGGGGCTCGGCGGCTACACCTTC.

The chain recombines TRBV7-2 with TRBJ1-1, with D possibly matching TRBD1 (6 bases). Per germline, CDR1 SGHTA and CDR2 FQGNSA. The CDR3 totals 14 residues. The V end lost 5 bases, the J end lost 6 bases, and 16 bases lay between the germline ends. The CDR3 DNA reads TGTGCCAGCAGCCGAATGAGGACAGTCGCTGAAGCTTTCTTT. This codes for CASSRMRTVAEAFF.

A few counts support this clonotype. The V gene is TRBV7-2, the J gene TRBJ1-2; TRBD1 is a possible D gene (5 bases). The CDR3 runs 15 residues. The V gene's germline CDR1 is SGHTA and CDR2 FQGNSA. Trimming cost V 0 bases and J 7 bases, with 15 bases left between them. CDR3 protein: CASSLAGDWGGGYTF. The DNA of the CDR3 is TGTGCCAGCAGCTTAGCAGGGGACTGGGGAGGTGGCTACACCTTC.